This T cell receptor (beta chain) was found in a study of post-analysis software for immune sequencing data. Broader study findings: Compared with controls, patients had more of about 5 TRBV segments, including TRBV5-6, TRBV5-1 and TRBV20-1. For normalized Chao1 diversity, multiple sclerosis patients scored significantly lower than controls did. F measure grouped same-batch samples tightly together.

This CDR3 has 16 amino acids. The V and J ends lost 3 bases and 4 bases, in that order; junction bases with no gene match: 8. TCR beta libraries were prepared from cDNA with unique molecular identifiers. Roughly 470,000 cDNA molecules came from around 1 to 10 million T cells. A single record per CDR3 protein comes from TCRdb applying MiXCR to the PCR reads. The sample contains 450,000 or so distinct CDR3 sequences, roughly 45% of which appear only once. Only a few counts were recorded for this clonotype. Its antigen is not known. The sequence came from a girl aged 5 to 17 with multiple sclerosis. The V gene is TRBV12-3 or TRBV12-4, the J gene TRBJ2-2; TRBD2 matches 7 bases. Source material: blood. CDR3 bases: TGTGCCAGCAGTTTTCTTACGGGGGAGGGCACCGGGGAGCTGTTTTTT. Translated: CASSFLTGEGTGELFF.